Sequencing of this T cell receptor (beta chain) was carried out in a study of blood T cell repertoires in COVID-19. Study context: Italy, Spain and the United States were the sources of the convalescent and acute COVID-19 samples.

Trimming removed 6 bases at V and 0 bases at J, with 9 bases between. The CDR3 contains 14 residues. The V gene's germline CDR1 is SNHLY and CDR2 FYNNEI. Measured with immunoSEQ multiplex PCR; TCRdb has only the in-frame clones, and not every one. The top ten clones hold roughly 7.7% of a sample with over 100,000 clones, roughly four fifths of them seen once. This sequence joins TRBV2 and TRBJ1-5, with D possibly being TRBD1 (5 bases). This clonotype was obtained from a man between 65 and 85 years old with acute or convalescent COVID-19. The sequenced sample was peripheral blood. The CDR3 sequence is CASRQDYSNQPQHF. The CDR3 region has the DNA TGTGCCAGCAGACAGGATTATAGCAATCAGCCCCAGCATTTT.